The 15 T cell receptor beta chains below come from one sample, sequenced in a study of blood T cells in healthy people across ages. Primers used in a second PCR of about 7 to 12 cycles were a sample-barcoded 5' primer and a J-beta primer mix. TCRdb processed the 5' RACE reads anew with MiXCR; each CDR3 protein has one entry. The sample holds 780,000 or so distinct CDR3 sequences; roughly three fifths are singletons and the top ten take around 24%. Material for sequencing was blood. The receptor set was obtained from a man aged 40-49 years in good health.

Worth noting for this clonotype: The junction and the germline gene differ at one end; a read error may be behind it. The chain uses TRBV29-1 and TRBJ2-7; no reliable D call. Germline CDR1 and CDR2: SQVTM and ANQGSEA. This CDR3 region has 13 residues. CDR3 loop: CSVEGLRPYEQYF. CDR3 coding DNA: TGCAGCGTCGAAGGCTTGCGGCCCTACGAGCAGTACTTC.

The chain joins TRBV20-1 to TRBJ1-2, with 12 bases aligning to TRBD1. V trimming: 5 bases; J trimming: 3 bases; junction bases outside the gene matches: 16. The CDR3 runs to 18 residues. Germline assignment: CDR1 DFQATT and CDR2 SNEGSKA (reference sequence). CDR3 coding DNA: TGCAGTGCTCACCCGAGGACCGGGACAGGGGGCGCTTACTATGGCTACACCTTC. This encodes CSAHPRTGTGGAYYGYTF.

A few counts support this clonotype. V is TRBV7-2 and J is TRBJ1-2; D is unresolved. This CDR3 has 15 amino acids. The germline V and J ends were trimmed by 6 bases and 4 bases, with 18 bases remaining between them. Per the germline V gene, CDR1 is SGHTA and CDR2 is FQGNSA. The CDR3 DNA reads as TGTGCCAGCAGGCAAGCGGCCGTCGAACCCTATGGCTACACCTTC. It is translated as CASRQAAVEPYGYTF.

The table lists this clonotype with a few counts. The V call is TRBV4-3, the J call TRBJ1-1; D unclear. The ends were cut back, 0 bases at V and 6 bases at J, with 11 bases in the middle. The germline gives CDR1 LGHNA, CDR2 YSLEER. The CDR3 length is 14 residues. The CDR3 DNA is TGCGCCAGCAGCCAAGATTTTGTTGCGGCTGAAGCTTTCTTT. The encoded protein is CASSQDFVAAEAFF.

The chain joins TRBV27 to TRBJ2-3; no clear D gene. This CDR3 has 14 amino acids. Germline CDR1 and CDR2: MNHEY and SMNVEV (reference sequence). Deletions cut 3 bases from V and 0 bases from J, with 7 bases between. The CDR3 region has the DNA TGTGCCAGCAGTTTGGATGCTAGCACAGATACGCAGTATTTT. It encodes CASSLDASTDTQYF.

This chain connects TRBV7-2 to TRBJ2-3; TRBD2 is a possible D gene (5 bases). CDR1 and CDR2 from the germline V gene are SGHTA and FQGNSA. The V and J ends lost 6 bases and 1 base respectively, with 11 bases between them. The CDR3 runs 14 residues. The CDR3 nucleotides are TGTGCCAGCAGACTAGTTGGTGGCACAGATACGCAGTATTTT. Protein: CASRLVGGTDTQYF. The full variable domain, completed using reference TRBV7-2 and TRBJ2-3, is GAGVSQSPSNKVTEKGKDVELRCDPISGHTALYWYRQSLGQGLEFLIYFQGNSAPDKSGLPSDRFSAERTGGSVSTLTIQRTQQEDSAVYLCASRLVGGTDTQYFGPGTRLTVL.

This clonotype was found a few times. The chain carries TRBV7-6 and TRBJ2-5; 7 bases are shared with TRBD2. With V trimmed by 5 bases and J by 2 bases, 8 bases remained unmatched. Germline CDR1 and CDR2: SGHVS and FNYEAQ. The CDR3 runs 15 residues. For the CDR3, the DNA is TGTGCCAGCAGCATGGGGAGGGCTCCTCAAGAGACCCAGTACTTC. It codes for CASSMGRAPQETQYF.

A few counts support this clonotype. The V call is TRBV28, the J call TRBJ2-7; TRBD1 aligns across 10 bases. With V trimmed by 2 bases and J by 6 bases, 7 bases remained unmatched. Germline CDR1 is MDHEN and CDR2 is SYDVKM. This CDR3 is 15 amino acids long. This CDR3 is CASSLTGTGVREQYF. The CDR3, as DNA: TGTGCCAGCAGTTTAACCGGGACAGGGGTTCGCGAGCAGTACTTC.

The chain combines TRBV28 with TRBJ1-5; no firm D call. V was cut by 10 bases and J by 0 bases, with 13 bases left in between. Germline loops: CDR1 MDHEN, CDR2 SYDVKM. The length of the CDR3 is 14 residues. The CDR3 is CATTAVFSNQPQHF. CDR3 in DNA: TGTGCCACGACCGCCGTTTTTAGCAATCAGCCCCAGCATTTT.

The sample holds a few counts of this clonotype. CDR3 in DNA: TGCAGCGGGATGTCTTGGGAGGTCACAGATACGCAGTATTTT. Translating gives CSGMSWEVTDTQYF. The chain carries TRBV29-1 and TRBJ2-3; D is possibly TRBD2 (6 bases). V was clipped by 7 bases and J by 2 bases, with 16 bases between them. The CDR3 runs 14 residues. Germline V gene data show CDR1 as SQVTM and CDR2 as ANQGSEA.

The V call is TRBV12-3 or TRBV12-4, the J call TRBJ2-7, with D possibly TRBD2 on 6 matching bases. The CDR3 is 13 amino acids. Trimming took off 6 bases at V and 7 bases at J, with 16 bases between the two ends. CDR3 bases: TGTGCCAGCAGGGCAACGGGACTTCAAGAGCAGTACTTC. Amino acid sequence: CASRATGLQEQYF.

DNA for the CDR3: TGTGCCAGCAGCCAAGACCTACAGGGGAACGACATTCAGTACTTC. This gives the protein CASSQDLQGNDIQYF. The chain has TRBV3-1 and TRBJ2-4; 7 nucleotides match TRBD1. There are 15 residues in the CDR3. Germline lookup yields CDR1 LGHDT and CDR2 YNNKEL (reference sequence). V dropped 0 bases and J dropped 8; count of bases not matched to a gene: 7.

The chain recombines TRBV6-5 with TRBJ2-3; 7 positions agree with TRBD2. Germline CDR1 and CDR2: MNHEY and SVGAGI. V lost 8 bases and J lost 5; bases outside the gene matches: 7. The CDR3 runs to 13 residues. As DNA, the CDR3 is TGTGCCAGCCGGCGGGGGATGGTAGATACGCAGTATTTT. Residues: CASRRGMVDTQYF.

The V call is TRBV5-1, the J call TRBJ2-7; maybe TRBD1 (7 bases). The germline gives CDR1 SGHRS, CDR2 YFSETQ. The CDR3 is 14 amino acids. V was trimmed by 6 bases and J by 5 bases, leaving 18 bases between them. CDR3 DNA: TGCGCCAGCAAATTACAGGGGAGGATCGACGAGCAGTACTTC. Translated, it gives CASKLQGRIDEQYF.

The V call is TRBV20-1, the J call TRBJ2-3; 8 nucleotides line up with TRBD1. V shed 2 bases, J shed 6 bases, and the junction held 13 bases outside the gene matches. Germline loops: CDR1 DFQATT, CDR2 SNEGSKA (reference sequence). The CDR3 sequence is 16 residues long. The CDR3 is CSARSAGTGPADTQYF. CDR3 coding DNA: TGCAGTGCTAGATCGGCCGGGACAGGCCCGGCCGATACGCAGTATTTT.